These 24 T cell receptor beta chains share one sample of origin, sequenced in a study of a mutant IDH1 vaccine in newly diagnosed glioma. These TCRs' antigens remain unknown. Time point: week 47, end of study. The study gave 300 ug of mutant IDH1 20-mer peptide per vaccine dose, with topical imiquimod. Only in-frame clones appear in the TCRdb table, and some are missing; sequencing was by immunoSEQ multiplex PCR. The sample has some 35,000 clones; roughly 70% are singletons. Sequencing used PBMCs, obtained from a glioma patient whose treatment included an IDH1 peptide vaccine. The receptors shown here come from a man in his forties with glioma.

There are a few counts of this clone. The rearrangement joins TRBV7-2 to TRBJ1-1; TRBD1 is a possible D gene (6 bases). Trimming pared 2 bases from V and 8 bases from J, leaving 12 bases between. The CDR3 runs 13 residues. The germline V gene has CDR1 SGHTA and CDR2 FQGNSA. The CDR3 spells CASSLLQGREAFF. Written as DNA, the CDR3 is TGTGCCAGCAGCTTACTCCAGGGGAGGGAAGCTTTCTTT.

V is TRBV7-2 and J is TRBJ1-1; D is perhaps TRBD1 (5 bases). Trimming stripped 5 bases from V and 0 bases from J, with 10 bases between. Germline values: CDR1 SGHTA, CDR2 FQGNSA. The CDR3 spans 14 residues. CDR3 amino acids: CASSPPTVNTEAFF. The CDR3 nucleotides read TGTGCCAGCAGCCCTCCGACAGTGAACACTGAAGCTTTCTTT.

Concerning this clone: This same CDR3 is encoded by further DNA sequences in the sample. The chain is built from TRBV5-6 and TRBJ2-7; no reliable D call. The germline V gene has CDR1 SGHDT and CDR2 YYEEEE. This CDR3 region has 14 residues. The germline V and J ends were trimmed by 0 bases and 3 bases, with 10 bases remaining between them. CDR3 coding DNA: TGTGCCAGCAGCTTGGGTCGGATTCTCTACGAGCAGTACGTC. This translates into CASSLGRILYEQYV.

This clone was seen a single time. The chain uses TRBV19 and TRBJ2-3, with D unclear. V was clipped by 6 bases and J by 4 bases, with 14 bases between them. CDR3 length: 14 residues. CDR1 is LNHDA, CDR2 SQIVND, per germline (reference sequence). The CDR3 is CASRRSLGADTQYF. As DNA, the CDR3 is TGTGCCAGTAGGCGGTCCCTTGGCGCAGATACGCAGTATTTT.

J is TRBJ2-5 and V is TRBV27; 8 bases map to TRBD1. V was pared by 5 bases and J by 5 bases, with 19 bases of the junction left unmatched. The CDR3 loop spans 18 amino acids. Germline CDR1 and CDR2: MNHEY and SMNVEV (reference sequence). CDR3 in amino acids: CASSARHRGRISAETQYF. The CDR3 nucleotides read TGTGCCAGCAGTGCAAGACACAGGGGGAGGATTTCGGCGGAGACCCAGTACTTC.

The CDR3 DNA is TGCGCCAGCAGTGGGACAGGGGTGACTGAAGCTTTCTTT. Protein: CASSGTGVTEAFF. The V and J genes are TRBV10-2 and TRBJ1-1; 9 bases match TRBD1. CDR3 length: 13 amino acids. The V and J ends lost 4 bases and 5 bases, in that order; junction bases with no gene match: 2. Germline loops: CDR1 WSHSY, CDR2 SAAADI.

In DNA form, the CDR3 reads TGTGCCAGCAGCTTGGGGGGGCTATACAACACCGGGGAGCTGTTTTTT. It yields the protein CASSLGGLYNTGELFF. The chain uses TRBV5-4 and TRBJ2-2; perhaps TRBD1 as D (6 bases). Germline V gives CDR1 SGHNT, CDR2 YYREEE (reference sequence). This CDR3 comprises 16 residues. V dropped 0 bases and J dropped 2 bases, with 11 bases sitting between them.

The gene calls are TRBV6-1 and TRBJ2-7; 7 bases agree with TRBD2. The V gene's germline CDR1 is MNHNS and CDR2 SASEGT. The V and J ends lost 4 bases and 1 base, in that order; junction bases with no gene match: 4. The CDR3 totals 14 residues. CDR3 sequence: CASSVGGSSYEQYF. Written as DNA, the CDR3 is TGTGCCAGCAGTGTTGGCGGGAGTTCCTACGAGCAGTACTTC.

V usage is TRBV6-1 and J usage is TRBJ2-3; 9 bases align to TRBD2. This CDR3 spans 17 amino acids. CDR1 MNHNS and CDR2 SASEGT come from the germline V gene. Trimming took 2 bases from V and 2 from J; bases not matched to a gene: 8. DNA for the CDR3: TGTGCCAGCAGTGAAATGGGGACTAGCTCCCCCACAGATACGCAGTATTTT. Protein sequence: CASSEMGTSSPTDTQYF.

The J gene is TRBJ2-1, the V gene TRBV11-3; the match to TRBD1 covers 10 bases. The CDR3 consists of 14 residues. The trim removed 0 bases at V and 10 bases at J, leaving 3 bases unmatched. Germline-derived CDR1 and CDR2 are SGHNT and YENEEA. CDR3 sequence reads: CASSLEGTGDEQFF. CDR3 bases: TGTGCCAGCAGCTTAGAAGGGACAGGGGACGAGCAGTTCTTC. The complete variable domain, with remaining parts taken from reference TRBV11-3 and TRBJ2-1, reads EAGVVQSPRYKIIEKKQPVAFWCNPISGHNTLYWYLQNLGQGPELLIRYENEEAVDDSQLPKDRFSAERLKGVDSTLKIQPAELGDSAVYLCASSLEGTGDEQFFGPGTRLTVL.

This clone turned up a few times. The rearrangement uses TRBV28 and TRBJ2-1; D call uncertain. V gave up 6 bases and J gave up 3 bases, with 6 bases separating them. The germline V gene has CDR1 MDHEN and CDR2 SYDVKM. The CDR3 runs 12 residues. For the CDR3, the DNA is TGTGCCAGCAGACCGGACTACAATGAGCAGTTCTTC. This sequence encodes CASRPDYNEQFF.

In the case of this clone: A junction end diverges from the germline sequence, so it may reflect a read error. This sequence joins TRBV6-5 and TRBJ1-2; D is undetermined. Looked up from germline, CDR1 is MNHEY and CDR2 is SVGAGI. The CDR3 length is 15 residues. The CDR3 DNA reads TGTGCCACCGCCGAATCGTACACCTTTAACTATGGCCACACCTTC. Its translation is CATAESYTFNYGHTF.

The chain links TRBV5-5 to TRBJ2-7; the D gene is possibly TRBD1 (6 bases). This CDR3 has 14 residues. Germline CDR1 is SGHKS and CDR2 is YYEKEE (reference sequence). The ends were cut back, 1 base at V and 3 bases at J, with 11 bases in the middle. CDR3 residues: CASSLYRADYEQYF. The CDR3 DNA is TGTGCCAGCAGCTTGTACAGGGCAGACTACGAGCAGTACTTC.

This chain links TRBV7-2 with TRBJ2-7; D might be TRBD1 or TRBD2, each matching 6 bases. This CDR3 contains 16 residues. Germline CDR1 and CDR2: SGHTA and FQGNSA. The CDR3 here is CASRLGGGVVPYEQYV. The CDR3 DNA sequence: TGTGCCAGCAGATTAGGAGGGGGTGTGGTTCCCTACGAGCAGTACGTC.

V and J are TRBV19 and TRBJ2-2; TRBD1 might be the D (6 bases). V was shortened by 7 bases and J by 6 bases, with 24 bases between the two germline ends. The CDR3 is made up of 17 amino acids. Germline loops: CDR1 LNHDA, CDR2 SQIVND (reference sequence). CDR3 bases: TGTGCCAGTACCCCTGTGAGCGGCAGGGGATCGCCCGGGGAGCTGTTTTTT. Its translation: CASTPVSGRGSPGELFF.

The chain uses TRBV2 and TRBJ1-2; D is uncertain. Germline lookup yields CDR1 SNHLY and CDR2 FYNNEI. V lost 6 bases to trimming and J lost 5 bases, with 7 bases between them. There are 11 residues in the CDR3. The CDR3 reads CASRRDYGYTF. CDR3 bases: TGTGCCAGCAGGCGGGATTATGGCTACACCTTC. The variable domain in full, with the rest retrieved from reference TRBV2 and TRBJ1-2, is EPEVTQTPSHQVTQMGQEVILRCVPISNHLYFYWYRQILGQKVEFLVSFYNNEISEKSEIFDDQFSVERPDGSNFTLKIRSTKLEDSAMYFCASRRDYGYTFGSGTRLTVV.

The rearrangement uses TRBV6-1 and TRBJ2-5; perhaps TRBD2 as D (7 bases). V lost 3 bases and J 7 bases, leaving 9 bases between the germline ends. CDR1 is MNHNS and CDR2 is SASEGT in the germline V gene. The CDR3 loop spans 12 amino acids. In DNA, the CDR3 is TGTGCCAGCAGTGAGCGGGGGCGGACCCAGTACTTC. This encodes CASSERGRTQYF.

This clone has a handful of counts. V usage is TRBV2 and J usage is TRBJ2-3; tentatively, D is TRBD2 (5 bases). The CDR3 totals 14 residues. V was cut by 8 bases and J by 3 bases, with 15 bases left in between. CDR1 is SNHLY and CDR2 is FYNNEI in the germline V gene. The CDR3 sequence: CASGKGARTDTQYF. CDR3 DNA sequence: TGTGCCAGCGGAAAGGGAGCTCGGACAGATACGCAGTATTTT.

The chain joins TRBV14 to TRBJ1-2; the D gene is possibly TRBD1 (5 bases). With 4 bases removed from V and 8 bases from J, the gap between germline ends came to 20 bases. The CDR3 consists of 15 residues. Germline lookup yields CDR1 SGHDN and CDR2 FVKESK. The CDR3 sequence: CASSRRVGRSDGYTF. The DNA of the CDR3 is TGTGCCAGCAGCCGCAGGGTTGGGCGGTCTGACGGCTACACCTTC.

The chain uses TRBV19 and TRBJ2-1; TRBD2 is a possible D gene (5 bases). CDR3 length equals 15 residues. CDR1 and CDR2 from the germline V gene are LNHDA and SQIVND (reference sequence). The germline V and J ends were trimmed by 3 bases and 2 bases, with 11 bases remaining between them. CDR3 DNA sequence: TGTGCCAGTAGTATTCTGGGGAGTGCCTACAATGAGCAGTTCTTC. Protein product: CASSILGSAYNEQFF. The full variable domain, rest sourced from reference TRBV19 and TRBJ2-1, is DGGITQSPKYLFRKEGQNVTLSCEQNLNHDAMYWYRQDPGQGLRLIYYSQIVNDFQKGDIAEGYSVSREKKESFPLTVTSAQKNPTAFYLCASSILGSAYNEQFFGPGTRLTVL.

This rearrangement joins TRBV13 to TRBJ1-1, with a tentative D call TRBD1 (6 bases). Germline V CDR1 and CDR2: PRHDT, FYEKMQ (reference sequence). The CDR3 spans 14 residues. V dropped 8 bases and J dropped 2 bases, with 15 bases sitting between them. The CDR3 DNA follows: TGTGCCAGCGAAGGGTGGGGGCATAACACTGAAGCTTTCTTT. The encoded protein is CASEGWGHNTEAFF.

A few counts support this clone. The chain links TRBV12-5 to TRBJ1-1; D not certain. V gave up 6 bases and J gave up 0 bases, with 8 bases separating them. CDR3 length: 13 residues. Germline V gene data show CDR1 as LGHNT and CDR2 as FRNRAP. CDR3 nucleotides: TGTGCTAGTGGGCCACAGATGAACACTGAAGCTTTCTTT. Amino acids: CASGPQMNTEAFF. Together with reference TRBV12-5 and TRBJ1-1, the CDR3 gives the full variable domain: DARVTQTPRHKVTEMGQEVTMRCQPILGHNTVFWYRQTMMQGLELLAYFRNRAPLDDSGMPKDRFSAEMPDATLATLKIQPSEPRDSAVYFCASGPQMNTEAFFGQGTRLTVV.

The chain has TRBV6-1 and TRBJ2-1; 8 bases map to TRBD2. The ends lost 2 bases at V and 7 bases at J; junction bases unmatched: 10. Germline assignment: CDR1 MNHNS and CDR2 SASEGT. The CDR3 sequence is 16 residues long. CDR3 loop: CASSEFIWTSRNEQFF. The CDR3 DNA is TGTGCCAGCAGTGAATTTATCTGGACTAGCCGAAATGAGCAGTTCTTC.

This clone was picked up one time. The chain joins TRBV7-9 to TRBJ2-7, with D hard to call. V dropped 5 bases and J dropped 2 bases, with 10 bases sitting between them. The CDR3 covers 13 residues. CDR1 is SEHNR and CDR2 is FQNEAQ in the germline V gene (reference sequence). The CDR3 region has the DNA TGTGCCAGCAGCCCCCCCCTGACCTACGAGCAGTACGTC. Translated, it gives CASSPPLTYEQYV.